The 18 T cell receptor beta chains listed next were all sequenced from one sample in a study of control samples from healthy donors and cancer patients. Some clones are missing from TCRdb's copy, which holds only in-frame ones; the method was immunoSEQ multiplex PCR. The sample gives around 130,000 clones, approximately 94% of which show up once; approximately 4% is in the top ten. Specimen: blood. Receptor source: a man under 40 in good health.

The rearrangement joins TRBV5-8 to TRBJ1-2, with D unclear. Germline assignment: CDR1 SGHTS and CDR2 YDEGEE. V was cut by 6 bases and J by 2 bases, with 14 bases left in between. The CDR3 is made up of 14 amino acids. The CDR3 sequence is CASTVVGTNYGYTF. The DNA for the CDR3 is TGTGCCAGCACCGTGGTGGGTACCAACTATGGCTACACCTTC.

The chain carries TRBV5-4 and TRBJ2-2; 7 bases fit TRBD1. Germline lookup yields CDR1 SGHNT and CDR2 YYREEE (reference sequence). This CDR3 is built from 16 residues. J lost 4 bases, V lost 4 bases, and 10 bases had no gene match. CDR3 protein: CASSLGQPRATGELFF. The CDR3 nucleotides read TGTGCCAGCAGCCTGGGACAGCCCAGGGCCACCGGGGAGCTGTTTTTT.

The chain recombines TRBV3-1 (or the pseudogene TRBV3-2) with TRBJ2-6, with D hard to call. Germline V gene lookup returns CDR1 LGHDT and CDR2 YNNKEL (reference sequence). Trimming left V 8 bases short and J 0 bases short, with 11 bases between. The CDR3 totals 15 residues. CDR3 DNA: TGTGCCAGCCTCCCTCGGTGCTCTGGGGCCAACGTCCTGACTTTC. Translating gives CASLPRCSGANVLTF.

This clone appeared once. V is TRBV19 and J is TRBJ1-3; D unclear. The germline CDR1 and CDR2 sequences are LNHDA and SQIVND (reference sequence). CDR3 size: 16 residues. Between the trimmed V and J ends, which lost 5 bases and 0 bases, there was a span of 14 bases. CDR3 DNA sequence: TGTGCCAGTAGTCTAAGACCGCTTGCCTCTGGAAACACCATATATTTT. Protein product: CASSLRPLASGNTIYF.

V gene TRBV6-1 combines with J gene TRBJ2-5; D perhaps matches TRBD2 (6 bases). Germline CDR1 is MNHNS and CDR2 is SASEGT. The CDR3 covers 16 residues. V lost 0 bases, J lost 0 bases, and 11 bases lay in between. As DNA, the CDR3 is TGTGCCAGCAGTGAAGCGCTTCGGGGGAACCAAGAGACCCAGTACTTC. Translation: CASSEALRGNQETQYF.

For this clone: A much larger clone is a single base away; this may be a read error. The chain has TRBV11-2 and TRBJ2-2; no clear D gene. Trimming shortened V by 0 bases and J by 5 bases, and 1 base separated the two germline ends. Germline lookup yields CDR1 SGHAT and CDR2 FQNNGV. The CDR3 loop spans 12 amino acids. The CDR3 is CASSLETGELFF. CDR3 nucleotide sequence: TGTGCCAGCAGCTTAGAGACCGGGGAGCTGTTTTTT.

The chain joins TRBV4-3 to TRBJ2-1; D remains unclear. The V end lost 1 base, the J end lost 12 bases, and 13 bases lay between the germline ends. The CDR3 extends over 13 amino acids. Germline V gene data show CDR1 as LGHNA and CDR2 as YSLEER. CDR3 residues: CASSQAYNEWQFF. The DNA of the CDR3 is TGCGCCAGCAGCCAAGCATACAATGAGTGGCAGTTCTTC.

This chain uses TRBV6-6 with TRBJ2-7, with 9 bases lining up with TRBD2. V trimming: 4 bases; J trimming: 0 bases; junction bases outside the gene matches: 4. The CDR3 spans 15 residues. CDR1 and CDR2 from the germline V gene are MNHNY and SVGAGI (reference sequence). CDR3 residues: CASSFRSGGSYEQYF. The CDR3 DNA is TGTGCCAGCAGTTTCCGTAGCGGGGGCTCCTACGAGCAGTACTTC.

The chain couples TRBV7-9 to TRBJ1-1, with a tentative D call TRBD1 (5 bases). CDR1 and CDR2 (germline): SEHNR, FQNEAQ (reference sequence). The V and J ends lost 4 bases and 2 bases respectively, with 11 bases between them. This CDR3 region has 14 residues. The CDR3 DNA reads TGTGCCAGCAGCTCGCGGGGCACCAACACTGAAGCTTTCTTT. Translated: CASSSRGTNTEAFF.

The chain combines TRBV27 with TRBJ2-7; the D is unclear. The V gene's germline CDR1 is MNHEY and CDR2 SMNVEV (reference sequence). The CDR3 loop spans 12 amino acids. Trimming took 6 bases from V and 2 from J, leaving 8 bases between them. The CDR3 DNA reads TGTGCCAGCAGGGGCGGCCCCTACGAGCAGTACTTC. It encodes CASRGGPYEQYF.

The genes are TRBV4-2 and TRBJ2-3; 9 bases are shared with TRBD2. The CDR3 has 15 amino acids. In germline, CDR1 is LGHNA, CDR2 YNFKEQ. The V and J ends lost 1 base and 3 bases, in that order; junction bases with no gene match: 2. The CDR3: CASSQGGGETDTQYF. In DNA, the CDR3 is TGTGCCAGCAGCCAAGGCGGGGGGGAGACAGATACGCAGTATTTT.

This clone was recorded once. The chain links TRBV2 to TRBJ1-5, with D possibly being TRBD1 (5 bases). CDR3 size: 15 residues. V was cut by 5 bases and J by 4 bases, with 15 bases left in between. The V gene's germline CDR1 is SNHLY and CDR2 FYNNEI. The chain's CDR3 is CASSYQGLGNQPQHF. In DNA, the CDR3 is TGTGCCAGCAGTTATCAGGGACTCGGGAATCAGCCCCAGCATTTT.

The chain combines TRBV7-9 with TRBJ1-5; D is possibly TRBD1 (5 bases). V was pared by 1 base and J by 1 base, with 14 bases between. From germline, CDR1 is SEHNR and CDR2 FQNEAQ (reference sequence). The CDR3 contains 17 residues. The CDR3 DNA follows: TGTGCCAGCAGCTTAGTGGGGCCCTCGGAAAGCAATCAGCCCCAGCATTTT. This sequence encodes CASSLVGPSESNQPQHF.

V is TRBV10-1 and J is TRBJ2-1; TRBD1 matches 8 bases. Per germline, CDR1 WNHNN and CDR2 SYGVQD (reference sequence). With 6 bases clipped from V and 8 bases from J, the junction kept 27 bases outside the gene matches. This CDR3 comprises 20 residues. The CDR3 DNA is TGCGCCAGCAGCGACCCTCGTAGGTCCTCATCGGACAGGGTGGGGTATGAGCAGTTCTTC. The encoded protein is CASSDPRRSSSDRVGYEQFF.

This sequence joins TRBV6-5 and TRBJ2-7; D is perhaps TRBD2 (7 bases). The ends were cut back, 10 bases at V and 7 bases at J, with 23 bases in the middle. This CDR3 is built from 14 residues. From germline, CDR1 is MNHEY and CDR2 SVGAGI. CDR3 protein: CATGGGATGLEQYF. As DNA, the CDR3 is TGTGCCACCGGAGGGGGGGCCACGGGCCTGGAGCAGTACTTC.

The chain recombines TRBV18 with TRBJ1-4, with 10 bases identical to TRBD1. CDR1 is KGHSH, CDR2 LQKENI, per germline. CDR3 length equals 14 residues. V was clipped by 5 bases and J by 7 bases; unmatched bases: 4. Here the CDR3 reads CASSSGTGAEKLFF. CDR3 bases: TGTGCCAGCTCATCCGGGACAGGGGCTGAAAAACTGTTTTTT.

CDR3 sequence (DNA): TGTGCCAGCAGCTTAGGGGTCACTGAAGCTTTCTTT. It yields the protein CASSLGVTEAFF. The rearrangement uses TRBV7-9 and TRBJ1-1; D gene uncertain. Per the germline V gene, CDR1 is SEHNR and CDR2 is FQNEAQ (reference sequence). This CDR3 spans 12 amino acids. The V gene lost 1 base and the J gene lost 4 bases, with 4 bases spanning the gap.

This CDR3 is CASSYLGSNTGELFF. Here the CDR3 DNA reads TGTGCCAGCAGTTATTTGGGTTCGAACACCGGGGAGCTGTTTTTT. V is TRBV6-6 and J is TRBJ2-2, with D uncertain. The V end lost 3 bases, the J end lost 0 bases, and 8 bases lay between the germline ends. The germline CDR1 and CDR2 sequences are MNHNY and SVGAGI (reference sequence). CDR3 length: 15 amino acids.